The clone carrying this TCR beta chain has a handful of counts. The antigen is unknown. Original handling: Samples had a median of around 100,000 TCRs, ranging roughly 23,224 to 750,000. TCRdb used MiXCR to reprocess the RACE reads, holding one entry per CDR3 protein. The V and J calls reflect TCRdb's pipeline rather than the authors' work. The table shows approximately 260,000 distinct CDR3 sequences, with 7.5% to 8% occurring only once. The CDR3 covers 16 residues. V lost 4 bases and J lost 1; bases outside the gene matches: 9. The record originates from a study of human T cells and chemical hapten exposure. General study findings and limits: TCRs whose frequency exceeded 1 in 1000 remained the same following DPC sensitization. Expanded TCRs made up significantly more big CDR3 similarity clusters than controls did.

The time point here: pre-sensitization, week 0. Treatment here: therapeutic diphenylcyclopropenone sensitization with weekly scalp DPC. Staff drew blood before applying each patch test. The specimen comprised whole blood, sampled in connection with sensitization to the hapten diphenylcyclopropenone (DPC). The TCR sequence derives from a man aged 18 to 29 with alopecia areata. Some clones in this sample may be carry-over from other donors' samples. V gene TRBV12-3 or TRBV12-4 combines with J gene TRBJ1-1; 7 bases align to TRBD1. The CDR3 loop reads CASSYSGGLGNTEAFF. DNA for the CDR3: TGTGCCAGCAGTTATTCAGGGGGGCTTGGGAACACTGAAGCTTTCTTT.